A selection of T cell receptor beta chains follows, all from one sample in a study of blood T cell repertoires in COVID-19. Method: immunoSEQ multiplex PCR; TCRdb's copy keeps in-frame clones and lacks some. The repertoire includes 200,000 to 300,000 clones, roughly 86% of them detected once, and over 5% sits in the top ten. Sequencing used peripheral blood. These receptors all come from a woman aged 60-75 years with COVID-19, enrolled during active disease. The CDR3 runs from the conserved cysteine through the conserved F or W. A D gene is named only where the DNA matches it firmly. Expanded clones are given a class, and other clones once, few, many or no size at all.

CDR3aa: CASSLDSGNASPLHF; CDR3nt: TGTGCCAGCAGCTTGGATTCAGGGAATGCTTCACCCCTCCACTTT; d_gene: .; v_gene: TRBV5-8; j_gene: TRBJ1-6; abundance: .
CDR3aa: CATSDLGGTANTGELFF; CDR3nt: TGTGCCACCAGTGATTTGGGCGGGACCGCGAACACCGGGGAGCTGTTTTTT; d_gene: .; v_gene: TRBV24-1; j_gene: TRBJ2-2; abundance: .
CDR3aa: CASSRGTGELFF; CDR3nt: TGTGCCAGCAGCCGGGGAACCGGGGAGCTGTTTTTT; d_gene: .; v_gene: TRBV7-3; j_gene: TRBJ2-2; abundance: .
CDR3aa: CASSPLPGQGSNYGYTF; CDR3nt: TGTGCCAGCAGTCCGTTGCCGGGACAGGGAAGTAACTATGGCTACACCTTC; d_gene: TRBD1; v_gene: TRBV5-6; j_gene: TRBJ1-2; abundance: .
CDR3aa: CATSRDFLAEETQYF; CDR3nt: TGTGCCACCAGCAGAGATTTTCTAGCGGAAGAGACCCAGTACTTC; d_gene: TRBD2; v_gene: TRBV15; j_gene: TRBJ2-5; abundance: .
CDR3aa: CASSMTSGSQETQYF; CDR3nt: TGCGCCAGCAGTATGACTAGCGGGAGCCAAGAGACCCAGTACTTC; d_gene: TRBD2; v_gene: TRBV10-1; j_gene: TRBJ2-5; abundance: .
CDR3aa: CASSPWTSGTDTQYF; CDR3nt: TGTGCCAGCAGCCCATGGACTAGCGGCACAGATACGCAGTATTTT; d_gene: TRBD2; v_gene: TRBV7-2; j_gene: TRBJ2-3; abundance: .
CDR3aa: CASKVGLALNTGELFF; CDR3nt: TGCGCCAGCAAGGTAGGGCTAGCGCTTAACACCGGGGAGCTGTTTTTT; d_gene: .; v_gene: TRBV4-1; j_gene: TRBJ2-2; abundance: .
CDR3aa: CASSSVYEQYF; CDR3nt: TGTGCCAGCAGTTCGGTTTACGAGCAGTACTTC; d_gene: .; v_gene: TRBV6-6; j_gene: TRBJ2-7; abundance: .
CDR3aa: CASSWIRTGGQETQYF; CDR3nt: TGTGCCAGCAGCTGGATAAGGACAGGGGGGCAAGAGACCCAGTACTTC; d_gene: TRBD1; v_gene: TRBV5-6; j_gene: TRBJ2-5; abundance: .
CDR3aa: CATSDLEFGSYNEQFF; CDR3nt: TGTGCCACCAGTGACCTAGAGTTTGGCTCCTACAATGAGCAGTTCTTC; d_gene: .; v_gene: TRBV24-1; j_gene: TRBJ2-1; abundance: .
CDR3aa: CASSSAGGAGYTF; CDR3nt: TGCGCCAGCAGCTCAGCCGGGGGGGCCGGCTACACCTTC; d_gene: .; v_gene: TRBV5-1; j_gene: TRBJ1-2; abundance: .
CDR3aa: CASSLSGTNEKLFF; CDR3nt: TGTGCCAGCAGTTTATCCGGGACAAATGAAAAACTGTTTTTT; d_gene: .; v_gene: TRBV28; j_gene: TRBJ1-4; abundance: .
CDR3aa: CAWSVGTGNTIYF; CDR3nt: TGTGCCTGGAGTGTCGGGACAGGAAACACCATATATTTT; d_gene: .; v_gene: TRBV30; j_gene: TRBJ1-3; abundance: once
CDR3aa: CASKATAYEQYF; CDR3nt: TGTGCCAGCAAAGCGACAGCCTACGAGCAGTACTTC; d_gene: .; v_gene: TRBV12-3/TRBV12-4; j_gene: TRBJ2-7; abundance: .
CDR3aa: CASSVDPRSYNEQFF; CDR3nt: TGTGCCAGCAGCGTAGACCCTAGGAGCTACAATGAGCAGTTCTTC; d_gene: .; v_gene: TRBV9; j_gene: TRBJ2-1; abundance: .
CDR3aa: CSVVGASYEQYF; CDR3nt: TGCAGCGTCGTTGGGGCCTCCTACGAGCAGTACTTC; d_gene: .; v_gene: TRBV29-1; j_gene: TRBJ2-7; abundance: .
CDR3aa: CAWTPGQNTEAFF; CDR3nt: TGTGCCTGGACCCCGGGACAGAACACTGAAGCTTTCTTT; d_gene: .; v_gene: TRBV30; j_gene: TRBJ1-1; abundance: .
CDR3aa: CASSYSGDRPYGYTF; CDR3nt: TGTGCCAGCAGTTACTCTGGGGACAGGCCCTATGGCTACACCTTC; d_gene: TRBD1; v_gene: TRBV6-5; j_gene: TRBJ1-2; abundance: .
CDR3aa: CSAGGQTGYGYTF; CDR3nt: TGCAGTGCTGGTGGACAGACTGGGTATGGCTACACCTTC; d_gene: .; v_gene: TRBV20-1; j_gene: TRBJ1-2; abundance: .